This T cell receptor beta chain was sequenced during a study of control samples from healthy donors and cancer patients. Sequencing was performed with immunoSEQ multiplex PCR; in TCRdb, only in-frame clones are kept and a portion is missing. Of more than 75,000 clones in the sample, around nine tenths are singletons; the top ten hold around 5.4%. V gave up 0 bases and J gave up 2 bases, with 7 bases separating them. In germline, CDR1 is LNHNV, CDR2 YYDKDF (reference sequence). CDR3 length equals 14 residues. The chain employs TRBV15 and TRBJ1-1; D gene uncertain. The sequenced material came from blood. This receptor was identified in a man over 45 in good health. CDR3 DNA: TGTGCCACCAGCAGAGATTCTTTAAACACTGAAGCTTTCTTT. Amino acids: CATSRDSLNTEAFF.